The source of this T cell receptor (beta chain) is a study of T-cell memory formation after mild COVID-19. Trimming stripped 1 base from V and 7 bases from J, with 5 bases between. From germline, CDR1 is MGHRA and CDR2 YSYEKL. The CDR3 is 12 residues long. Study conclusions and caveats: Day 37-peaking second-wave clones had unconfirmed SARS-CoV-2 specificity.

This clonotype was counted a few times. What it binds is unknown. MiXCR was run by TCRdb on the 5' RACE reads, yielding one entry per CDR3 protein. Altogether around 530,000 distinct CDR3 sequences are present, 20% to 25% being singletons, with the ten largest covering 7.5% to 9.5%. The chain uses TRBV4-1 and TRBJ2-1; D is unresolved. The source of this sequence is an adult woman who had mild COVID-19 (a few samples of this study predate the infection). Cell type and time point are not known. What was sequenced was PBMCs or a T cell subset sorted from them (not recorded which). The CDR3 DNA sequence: TGCGCCAGCAGCCAAGGACGAAATGAGCAGTTCTTC. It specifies CASSQGRNEQFF.